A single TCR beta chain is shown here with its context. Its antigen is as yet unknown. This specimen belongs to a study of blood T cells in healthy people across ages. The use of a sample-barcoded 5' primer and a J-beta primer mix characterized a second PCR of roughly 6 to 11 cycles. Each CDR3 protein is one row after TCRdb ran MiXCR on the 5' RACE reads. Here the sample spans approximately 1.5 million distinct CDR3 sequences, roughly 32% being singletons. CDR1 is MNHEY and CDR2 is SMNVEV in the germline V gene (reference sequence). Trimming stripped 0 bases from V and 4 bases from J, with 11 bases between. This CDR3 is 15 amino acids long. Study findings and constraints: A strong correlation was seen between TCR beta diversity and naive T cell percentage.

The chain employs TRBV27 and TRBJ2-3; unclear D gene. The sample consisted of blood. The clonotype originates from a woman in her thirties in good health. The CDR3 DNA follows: TGTGCCAGCAGTTTATCGCACAGCCTGCCAGATACGCAGTATTTT. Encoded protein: CASSLSHSLPDTQYF.